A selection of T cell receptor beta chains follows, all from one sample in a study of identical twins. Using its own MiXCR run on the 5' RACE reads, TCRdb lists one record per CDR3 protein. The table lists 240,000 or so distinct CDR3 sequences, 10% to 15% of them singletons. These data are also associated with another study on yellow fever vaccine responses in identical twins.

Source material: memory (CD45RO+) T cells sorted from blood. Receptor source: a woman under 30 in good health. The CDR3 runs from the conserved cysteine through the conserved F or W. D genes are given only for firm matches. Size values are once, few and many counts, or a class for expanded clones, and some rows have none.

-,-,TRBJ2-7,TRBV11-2,TGTGCCAGCAGCTTAGTAGCTTCCTACGAGCAGTACTTC,CASSLVASYEQYF
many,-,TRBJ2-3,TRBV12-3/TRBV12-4,TGTGCCAGCAGTTCTGTAACAGATACGCAGTATTTT,CASSSVTDTQYF
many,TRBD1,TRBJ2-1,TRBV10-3,TGTGCCATCAGTGAGACAGGGGGCGTCTCCAATGAGCAGTTCTTC,CAISETGGVSNEQFF
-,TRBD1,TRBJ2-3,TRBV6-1,TGTGCCAGCAGTACGGACAGGACCTTTAGAGAAAACACAGATACGCAGTATTTT,CASSTDRTFRENTDTQYF
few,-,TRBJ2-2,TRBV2,TGTGCCAGCAGTGCTCACCGGGACGAGGGGACCGGGGAGCTGTTTTTT,CASSAHRDEGTGELFF
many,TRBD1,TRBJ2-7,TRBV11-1,TGTGCCAGCAGCTTAGCCCGCACAGGGGGCAAAACTATCTACGAGCAGTACTTC,CASSLARTGGKTIYEQYF
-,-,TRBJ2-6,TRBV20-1,TGCAGTGCTCAGATCTCTGGGGCCAACGTCCTGACTTTC,CSAQISGANVLTF
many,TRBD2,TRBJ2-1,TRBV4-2,TGTGCCAGCAGCCAAGATCCCGGGACTAGCAGGAATGAGCAGTTCTTC,CASSQDPGTSRNEQFF
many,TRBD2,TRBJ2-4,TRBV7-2,TGTGCCAGCAGCTTGGGCCCGGGAGGGACGGGAAACATTCAGTACTTC,CASSLGPGGTGNIQYF
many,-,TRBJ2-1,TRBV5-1,TGCGCCAGCAGCTTGGCTGTAAAGGATGAGCAGTTCTTC,CASSLAVKDEQFF
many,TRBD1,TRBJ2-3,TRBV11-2,TGTGCCAGCAGCGGCAGAGGGACAGGGACAGATACGCAGTATTTT,CASSGRGTGTDTQYF
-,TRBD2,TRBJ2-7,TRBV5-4,TGTGCCAGCAGCCGCAGCGGGAGCGCCTACGAGCAGTACTTC,CASSRSGSAYEQYF
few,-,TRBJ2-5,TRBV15,TGTGCCACCAGCAGAGCTCCGCAGGGGGCGGGAGAAGAGACCCAGTACTTC,CATSRAPQGAGEETQYF
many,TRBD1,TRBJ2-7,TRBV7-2,TGTGCCAGCAGCTTCTCCGGGACAGCCGAGCAGTACTTC,CASSFSGTAEQYF
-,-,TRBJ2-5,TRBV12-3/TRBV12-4,TGTGCCAGCAGTTTAGGTCAGAAAGAGACCCAGTACTTC,CASSLGQKETQYF
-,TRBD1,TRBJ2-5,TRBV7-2,TGTGCCAGCAGGATGGGACAGCGGTTCCAAGAGACCCAGTACTTC,CASRMGQRFQETQYF
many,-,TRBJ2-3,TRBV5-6,TGTGCCAGCAGTTTAGGGGGGGCGCGGACAGATACGCAGTATTTT,CASSLGGARTDTQYF
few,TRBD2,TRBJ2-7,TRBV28,TGTGCCAGCAGTTCGCCTGGGACTAGCGGCCCCGAAAACTTC,CASSSPGTSGPENF
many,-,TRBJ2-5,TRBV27,TGTGCCAGCAGTCCAAACCCACTCATACAAGAGACCCAGTACTTC,CASSPNPLIQETQYF
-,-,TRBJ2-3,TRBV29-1,TGCAGCGGAAAGGGGGGTGTAGATACGCAGTATTTT,CSGKGGVDTQYF
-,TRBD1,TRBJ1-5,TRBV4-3,TGCGCCAGCAGCCAAGATATCGGCAGGGGGCGGAATCAGCCCCAGCATTTT,CASSQDIGRGRNQPQHF
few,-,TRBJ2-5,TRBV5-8,TGTGCCAGCAGCACCCGTACAGGGATGGAGACCCAGTACTTC,CASSTRTGMETQYF
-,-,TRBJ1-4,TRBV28,TGTGCCAGCAGGGGCCCCGGGGTAGGGAGTGAAAAACTGTTTTTT,CASRGPGVGSEKLFF
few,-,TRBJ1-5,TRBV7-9,TGTGCCAGCAGCTTAGCGGTCCCGGGCCAGCCCCAGCATTTT,CASSLAVPGQPQHF
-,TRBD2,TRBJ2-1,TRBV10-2,TGCGCCAGCAGACCCACTAGCGGGGGCCAGAATGAGCAGTTCTTC,CASRPTSGGQNEQFF
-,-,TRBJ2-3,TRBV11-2,TGTGCCAGCAGCTCAGCTACCGGGCCTAAGAGGCCAGATACGCAGTATTTT,CASSSATGPKRPDTQYF
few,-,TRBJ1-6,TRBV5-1,TGCGCCAGCAGCTTCCGCCCGGGGGATAATTCACCCCTCCACTTT,CASSFRPGDNSPLHF
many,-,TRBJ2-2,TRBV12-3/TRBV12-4,TGTGCCAGCAGCCCTAGGGGTTCGAACACCGGGGAGCTGTTTTTT,CASSPRGSNTGELFF
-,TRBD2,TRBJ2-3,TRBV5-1,TGCGCCAGCAGCTCTGGGACTAGCGGGGGAACAAATACGCAGTATTTT,CASSSGTSGGTNTQYF
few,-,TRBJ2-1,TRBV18,TGTGCCAGCTCACTTGGACGGTTCAATGAGCAGTTCTTC,CASSLGRFNEQFF
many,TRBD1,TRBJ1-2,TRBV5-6,TGTGCCAGCAGCTGGACAGGGATGTATGGCTACACCTTC,CASSWTGMYGYTF
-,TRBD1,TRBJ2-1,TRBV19,TGTGCCAGTAGTTTGGACAGGGGATACTACAATGAGCAGTTCTTC,CASSLDRGYYNEQFF
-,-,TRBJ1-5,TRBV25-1,TGTGCCAGCAGTCCAGTGGTGGGTCAGCCCCAGCATTTT,CASSPVVGQPQHF
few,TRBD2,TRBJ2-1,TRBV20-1,TGCAGTGCTAGAGATTTTTCGGGGGCTAGCGGGAACCTTTACAATGAGCAGTTCTTC,CSARDFSGASGNLYNEQFF
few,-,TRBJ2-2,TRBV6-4,TGTGCCAGCAGTGACTCAGGGCACACCGGGGAGCTGTTTTTT,CASSDSGHTGELFF
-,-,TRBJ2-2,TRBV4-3,TGCGCCAGCAGTCGACCTCCCGGGGAGCTGTTTTTT,CASSRPPGELFF
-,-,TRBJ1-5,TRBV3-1,TGTGCCAGCAGCCAAAACGGACGAGAAGAGCCCCAGCATTTT,CASSQNGREEPQHF
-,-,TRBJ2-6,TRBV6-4,TGTGCCAGCAGTGCGGACTTCTCTGGGGCCAACGTCCTGACTTTC,CASSADFSGANVLTF
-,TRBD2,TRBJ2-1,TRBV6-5,TGTGCCAGCAGTTTAGCGGGTTGGGACAATGAGCAGTTCTTC,CASSLAGWDNEQFF
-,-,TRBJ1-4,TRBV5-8,TGTGCCAGCAGCTCTCCCACGGCCGAACGGGGTGAAAAACTGTTTTTT,CASSSPTAERGEKLFF
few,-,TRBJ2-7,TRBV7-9,TGTGCCAGCAGCTTGAGTGGTGGGAATAGTTTCGAGCAGTACTTC,CASSLSGGNSFEQYF
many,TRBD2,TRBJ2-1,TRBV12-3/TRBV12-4,TGTGCCAGCAGTTTCGCGGGAGTTGGTGAGCAGTTCTTC,CASSFAGVGEQFF
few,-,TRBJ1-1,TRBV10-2,TGCGCCAGCAGCCTTACCGGACACACGAACACTGAAGCTTTCTTT,CASSLTGHTNTEAFF
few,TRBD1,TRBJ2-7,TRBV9,TGTGCCAGCAGCGTAGGGGACGGGGACAGGGTGCTGCCCTCCTACGAGCAGTACTTC,CASSVGDGDRVLPSYEQYF
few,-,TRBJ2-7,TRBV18,TGTGCCAGCTCACCAGGGACTCCGAGGGGCGAGCAGTACTTC,CASSPGTPRGEQYF
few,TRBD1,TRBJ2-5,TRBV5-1,TGCGCCAGCAGCAGACAGGGGCTGGTTCAGGAGACCCAGTACTTC,CASSRQGLVQETQYF
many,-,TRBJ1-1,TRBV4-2,TGTGCCAGCAGCCAAGTTCGGGGGGGAGCTTTCTTT,CASSQVRGGAFF
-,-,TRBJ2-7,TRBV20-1,TGCAGTGCTATCCAACCCCCCAACTACGAGCAGTACTTC,CSAIQPPNYEQYF
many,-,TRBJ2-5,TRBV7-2,TGTGCCAGCAGCTTAGGGGTCGGGAGTCGTGGGGAGACCCAGTACTTC,CASSLGVGSRGETQYF
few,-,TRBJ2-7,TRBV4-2,TGTGCCAGCAGCCAAGATGGGCGGCTCGAGCAGTACTTC,CASSQDGRLEQYF
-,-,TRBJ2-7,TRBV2,TGTGCCAGCAGTGAAGACCACGAGCAGTACTTC,CASSEDHEQYF
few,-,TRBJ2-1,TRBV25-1,TGTGCCAGCAGGGGCCCTGAGGGGGGGGCTGAGCAGTTCTTC,CASRGPEGGAEQFF
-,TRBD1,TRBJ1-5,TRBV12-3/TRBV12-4,TGTGCCAGCAGTTTCAGGCAGGGGGCCTCTCAGCCCCAGCATTTT,CASSFRQGASQPQHF
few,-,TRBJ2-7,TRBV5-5,TGTGCCAGCAGCTTGTTCAGGGAGCAGTACTTC,CASSLFREQYF
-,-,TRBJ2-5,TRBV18,TGTGCCAGCTCACCACCTGGGGAAGCCCAGTACTTC,CASSPPGEAQYF
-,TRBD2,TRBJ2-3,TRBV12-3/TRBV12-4,TGTGCCAGCAGTTTAGGGCGGGAGGGACCCACAGATACGCAGTATTTT,CASSLGREGPTDTQYF
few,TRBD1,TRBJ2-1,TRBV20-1,TGCAGTGCGAACGCAGGGGGAAATCATATTGGGCAGTTCTTC,CSANAGGNHIGQFF